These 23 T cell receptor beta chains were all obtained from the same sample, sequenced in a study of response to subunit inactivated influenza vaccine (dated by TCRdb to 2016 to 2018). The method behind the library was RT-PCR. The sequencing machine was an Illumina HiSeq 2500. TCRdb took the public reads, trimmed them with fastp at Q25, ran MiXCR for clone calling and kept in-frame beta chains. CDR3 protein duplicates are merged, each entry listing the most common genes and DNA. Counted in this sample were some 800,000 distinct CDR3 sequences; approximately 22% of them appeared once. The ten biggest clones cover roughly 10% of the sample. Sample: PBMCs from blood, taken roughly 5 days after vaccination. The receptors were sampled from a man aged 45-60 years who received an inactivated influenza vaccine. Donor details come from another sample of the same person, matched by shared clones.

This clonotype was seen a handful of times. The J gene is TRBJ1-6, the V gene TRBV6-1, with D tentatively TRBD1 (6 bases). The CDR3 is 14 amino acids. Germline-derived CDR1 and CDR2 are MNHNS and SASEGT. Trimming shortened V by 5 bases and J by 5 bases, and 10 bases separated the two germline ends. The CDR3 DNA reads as TGTGCCAGCAGTCATGGACAGAATAATTCACCCCTCCACTTT. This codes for CASSHGQNNSPLHF.

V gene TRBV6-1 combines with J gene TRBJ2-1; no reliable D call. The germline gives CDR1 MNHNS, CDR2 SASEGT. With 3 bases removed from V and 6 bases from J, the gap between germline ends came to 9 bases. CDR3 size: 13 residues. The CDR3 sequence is CASSDGPPNEQFF. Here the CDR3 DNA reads TGTGCCAGCAGTGATGGCCCCCCCAATGAGCAGTTCTTC.

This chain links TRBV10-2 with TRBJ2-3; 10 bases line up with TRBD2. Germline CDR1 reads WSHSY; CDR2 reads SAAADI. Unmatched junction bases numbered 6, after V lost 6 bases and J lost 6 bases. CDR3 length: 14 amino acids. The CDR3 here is CASSASGSVDTQYF. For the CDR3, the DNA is TGCGCCAGCAGCGCTAGCGGGAGCGTGGATACGCAGTATTTT.

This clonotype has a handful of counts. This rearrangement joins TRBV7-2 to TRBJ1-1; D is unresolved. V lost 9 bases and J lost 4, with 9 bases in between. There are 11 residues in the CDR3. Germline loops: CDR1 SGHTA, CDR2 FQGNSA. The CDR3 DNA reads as TGTGCCAGTCGCCTCGGCACTGAAGCTTTCTTT. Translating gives CASRLGTEAFF. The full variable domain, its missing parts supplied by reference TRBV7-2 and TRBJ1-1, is GAGVSQSPSNKVTEKGKDVELRCDPISGHTALYWYRQSLGQGLEFLIYFQGNSAPDKSGLPSDRFSAERTGGSVSTLTIQRTQQEDSAVYLCASRLGTEAFFGQGTRLTVV.

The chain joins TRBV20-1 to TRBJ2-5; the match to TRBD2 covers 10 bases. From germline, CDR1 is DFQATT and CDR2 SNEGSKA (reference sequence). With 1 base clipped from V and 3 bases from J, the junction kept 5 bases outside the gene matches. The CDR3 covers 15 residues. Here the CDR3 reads CSARATGTSEETQYF. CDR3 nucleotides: TGCAGTGCTAGAGCAACCGGGACTAGCGAAGAGACCCAGTACTTC.

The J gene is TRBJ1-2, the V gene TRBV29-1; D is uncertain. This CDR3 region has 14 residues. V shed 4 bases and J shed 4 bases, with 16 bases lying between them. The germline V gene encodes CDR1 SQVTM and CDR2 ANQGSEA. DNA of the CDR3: TGCAGCGTTGTAGAGGCAGGTTTGGGCTATGGCTACACCTTC. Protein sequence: CSVVEAGLGYGYTF.

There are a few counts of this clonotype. This CDR3 is CSAGTGGPGYTF. CDR3 bases: TGCAGTGCCGGGACAGGGGGGCCTGGCTACACCTTC. This sequence joins TRBV20-1 and TRBJ1-2, with TRBD1 matching 11 bases. The trim removed 6 bases at V and 7 bases at J, leaving 4 bases unmatched. Germline assignment: CDR1 DFQATT and CDR2 SNEGSKA (reference sequence). The CDR3 length is 12 residues.

CDR3 in DNA: TGCAGTGCTAGAGTTGGGCTAGCGGGTTACGAGCAGTACTTC. It yields the protein CSARVGLAGYEQYF. The chain joins TRBV20-1 to TRBJ2-7, with 8 positions matching TRBD2. The CDR3 is 14 amino acids. The V and J ends lost 1 base and 4 bases, in that order; junction bases with no gene match: 6. CDR1 and CDR2 from the germline V gene are DFQATT and SNEGSKA (reference sequence).

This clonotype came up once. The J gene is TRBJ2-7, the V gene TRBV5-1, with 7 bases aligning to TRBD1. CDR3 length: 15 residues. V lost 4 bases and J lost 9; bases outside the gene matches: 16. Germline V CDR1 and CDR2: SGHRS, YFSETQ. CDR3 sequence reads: CASSPGPGTAKGQYF. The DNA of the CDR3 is TGCGCCAGCAGCCCAGGCCCCGGGACAGCCAAAGGGCAGTACTTC.

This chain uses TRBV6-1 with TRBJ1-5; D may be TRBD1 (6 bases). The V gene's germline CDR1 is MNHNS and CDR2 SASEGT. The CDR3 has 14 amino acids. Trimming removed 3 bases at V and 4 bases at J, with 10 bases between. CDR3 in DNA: TGTGCCAGCAGTGATCGGGGGGCGAATCAGCCCCAGCATTTT. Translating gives CASSDRGANQPQHF.

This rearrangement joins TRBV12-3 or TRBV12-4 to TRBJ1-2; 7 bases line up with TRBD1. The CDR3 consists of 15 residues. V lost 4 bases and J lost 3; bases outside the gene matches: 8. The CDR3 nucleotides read TGTGCCAGCAGTTCCAGACAGGGTTTGTACTATGGCTACACCTTC. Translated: CASSSRQGLYYGYTF.

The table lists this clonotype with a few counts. The CDR3 bases are TGTGCCATCAGTGTAGCGTCAAACTACGAGCAGTACTTC. Translated: CAISVASNYEQYF. J is TRBJ2-7 and V is TRBV10-3; TRBD2 is a possible D gene (5 bases). From germline, CDR1 is ENHRY and CDR2 SYGVKD. V gave up 4 bases and J gave up 3 bases, with 10 bases separating them. This CDR3 region has 13 residues.

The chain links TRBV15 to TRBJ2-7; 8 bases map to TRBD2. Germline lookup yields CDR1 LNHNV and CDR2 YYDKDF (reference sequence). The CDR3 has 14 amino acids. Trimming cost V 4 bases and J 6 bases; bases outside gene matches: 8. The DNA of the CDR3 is TGTGCCACCAGCACCAGGTCCGGGAGGGGCGAGCAGTACTTC. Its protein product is CATSTRSGRGEQYF.

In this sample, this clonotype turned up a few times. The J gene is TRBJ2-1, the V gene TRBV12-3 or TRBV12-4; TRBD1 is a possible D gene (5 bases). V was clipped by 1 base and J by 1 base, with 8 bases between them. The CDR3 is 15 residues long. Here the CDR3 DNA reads TGTGCCAGCAGTTTAGTGGGGCCATCCTACAATGAGCAGTTCTTC. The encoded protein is CASSLVGPSYNEQFF.

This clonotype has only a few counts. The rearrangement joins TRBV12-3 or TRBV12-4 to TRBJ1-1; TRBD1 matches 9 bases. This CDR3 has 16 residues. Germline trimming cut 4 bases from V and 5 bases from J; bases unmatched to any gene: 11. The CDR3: CASSYRTGAWETEAFF. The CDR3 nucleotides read TGTGCCAGCAGTTACAGGACAGGGGCCTGGGAGACTGAAGCTTTCTTT.

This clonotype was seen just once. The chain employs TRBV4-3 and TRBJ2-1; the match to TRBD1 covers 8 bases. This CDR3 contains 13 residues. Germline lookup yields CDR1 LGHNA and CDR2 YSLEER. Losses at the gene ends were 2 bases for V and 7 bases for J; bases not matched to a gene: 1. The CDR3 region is CASSQWTGNEQFF. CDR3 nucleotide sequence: TGCGCCAGCAGCCAATGGACAGGGAATGAGCAGTTCTTC.

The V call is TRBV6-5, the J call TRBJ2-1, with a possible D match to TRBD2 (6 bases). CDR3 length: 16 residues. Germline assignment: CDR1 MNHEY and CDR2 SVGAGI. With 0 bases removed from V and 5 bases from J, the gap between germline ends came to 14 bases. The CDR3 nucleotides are TGTGCCAGCAGTTACTCGGACGGGAGAACCCACAATGAGCAGTTCTTC. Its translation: CASSYSDGRTHNEQFF.

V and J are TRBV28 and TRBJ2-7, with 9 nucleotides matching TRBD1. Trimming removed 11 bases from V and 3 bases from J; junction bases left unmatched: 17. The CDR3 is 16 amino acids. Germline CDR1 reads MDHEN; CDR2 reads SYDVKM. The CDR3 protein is CASETFKRDRDYEQYF. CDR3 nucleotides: TGTGCCTCTGAGACCTTCAAACGGGACAGGGACTACGAGCAGTACTTC.

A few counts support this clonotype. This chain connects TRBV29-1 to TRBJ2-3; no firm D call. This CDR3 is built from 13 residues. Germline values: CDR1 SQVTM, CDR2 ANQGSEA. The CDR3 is CSDLVARTDTQYF. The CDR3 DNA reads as TGCAGTGACCTCGTGGCGCGCACAGATACGCAGTATTTT.

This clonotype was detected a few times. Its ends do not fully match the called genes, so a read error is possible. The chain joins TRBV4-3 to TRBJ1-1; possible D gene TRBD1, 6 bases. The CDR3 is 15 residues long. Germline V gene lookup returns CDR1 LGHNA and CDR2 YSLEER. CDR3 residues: CASSQGPGENAEAFF. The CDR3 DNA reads TGCGCCAGCAGCCAAGGCCCAGGGGAGAACGCTGAAGCTTTCTTT.

The CDR3 protein is CASSEQGARTGELFF. DNA of the CDR3: TGCGCCAGCAGTGAACAGGGGGCGAGGACCGGGGAGCTGTTTTTT. This chain links TRBV10-1 with TRBJ2-2; 9 bases align to TRBD1. The V and J ends lost 3 bases and 5 bases, in that order; junction bases with no gene match: 4. The CDR3 extends over 15 amino acids. CDR1 and CDR2 (germline): WNHNN, SYGVQD (reference sequence).

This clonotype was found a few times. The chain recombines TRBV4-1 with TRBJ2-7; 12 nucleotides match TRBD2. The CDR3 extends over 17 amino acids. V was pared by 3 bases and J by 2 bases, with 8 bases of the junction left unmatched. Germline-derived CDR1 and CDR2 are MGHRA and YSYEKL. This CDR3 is CASSQYVSSGGAYEQYF. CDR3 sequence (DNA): TGCGCCAGCAGCCAGTACGTCTCTAGCGGGGGGGCCTACGAGCAGTACTTC.

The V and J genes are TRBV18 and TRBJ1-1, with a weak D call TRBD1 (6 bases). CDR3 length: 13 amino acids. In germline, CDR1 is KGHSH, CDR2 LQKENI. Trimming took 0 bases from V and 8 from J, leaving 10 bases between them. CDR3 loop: CASSPPTGREAFF. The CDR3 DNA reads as TGTGCCAGCTCACCACCGACAGGAAGAGAAGCTTTCTTT.